The 16 T cell receptor beta chains listed next were all sequenced from one sample in a study of shared T cell receptors in the human thymus (dated by TCRdb to 2020 to 2023). Receptor amplification or capture employed the immunoSEQ multiplex PCR assay. Not all clones reach the TCRdb copy of this immuneACCESS table, which keeps in-frame sequences only. Checked studies attribute under half of the gap to unresolved V genes and leave the rest unexplained. This sample gives about 540,000 clones in total; 70% to 80% of them show up just once. The ten top clones hold more than 0.01% of the sample. These data are also associated with another study on human thymus T cells.

The sequencing input was thymocytes. Receptors originate from a boy in the first two years of life with a congenital heart defect. Donor details come from another sample of the same person, matched by shared clones.

CDR3 sequence reads: CATSIRQGGIDTQYF. The CDR3, as DNA: TGTGCCACCAGCATTCGCCAGGGAGGGATAGATACGCAGTATTTT. The chain couples TRBV15 to TRBJ2-3, with 7 bases matching TRBD2. The CDR3 sequence is 15 residues long. J was trimmed by 5 bases and V by 4 bases; bases with no gene match: 9. CDR1 and CDR2 from the germline V gene are LNHNV and YYDKDF (reference sequence).

On this clone: Other DNA sequences in this sample translate to the same CDR3. CDR3 DNA sequence: TGCAGCGTTGAAGGACTAGCGGATACAGATACGCAGTATTTT. Protein: CSVEGLADTDTQYF. This chain uses TRBV29-1 with TRBJ2-3, with TRBD2 identical over 9 bases. Germline V gene lookup returns CDR1 SQVTM and CDR2 ANQGSEA. V shed 1 base and J 3 bases; nucleotides not matched to a gene: 2. The CDR3 is 14 amino acids.

V gene TRBV2 combines with J gene TRBJ1-5; weak D call: TRBD1 (5 bases). The length of the CDR3 is 16 residues. Trimming took 6 bases from V and 2 from J, leaving 17 bases between them. CDR1 and CDR2 from the germline V gene are SNHLY and FYNNEI. CDR3 amino acids: CASRTQGFVGNQPQHF. Written as DNA, the CDR3 is TGTGCCAGCAGGACCCAGGGTTTTGTTGGCAATCAGCCCCAGCATTTT.

The rearrangement joins TRBV19 to TRBJ2-7; 8 bases fit TRBD1. The CDR3 covers 17 residues. Germline values: CDR1 LNHDA, CDR2 SQIVND (reference sequence). V was pared by 3 bases and J by 1 base, with 11 bases of the junction left unmatched. The CDR3 spells CASSIWFETGDSYEQYF. The CDR3 nucleotides are TGTGCCAGTAGTATTTGGTTCGAGACAGGGGATTCCTACGAGCAGTACTTC.

The chain carries TRBV25-1 and TRBJ2-1; 8 bases line up with TRBD2. The V gene end was trimmed by 4 bases and the J gene end by 10 bases; junction bases not matched to a gene: 9. CDR3 length equals 14 residues. Germline CDR1 is MGHDK and CDR2 is SYGVNS. Here the CDR3 DNA reads TGTGCCAGCAGTGGGCGGCGGGAGGTCCCCGAGCAGTTCTTC. Its translation: CASSGRREVPEQFF.

This clone was counted between two and nine times. The rearrangement uses TRBV25-1 and TRBJ2-7, with D hard to call. CDR1 is MGHDK and CDR2 is SYGVNS in the germline V gene. The V and J ends lost 2 bases and 1 base respectively, with 12 bases between them. This CDR3 has 15 residues. For the CDR3, the DNA is TGTGCCAGCAGTGAAGGGCAACAGCCGTCCTACGAGCAGTACTTC. The encoded protein is CASSEGQQPSYEQYF.

The chain combines TRBV9 with TRBJ2-5; TRBD2 matches 13 bases. This CDR3 is 16 amino acids long. Per germline, CDR1 SGDLS and CDR2 YYNGEE. The ends lost 2 bases at V and 5 bases at J; junction bases unmatched: 6. The CDR3, as DNA: TGTGCCAGCAGCGTCACTAGCGGGAGGGCAGGGGAGACCCAGTACTTC. This codes for CASSVTSGRAGETQYF.

Here the CDR3 reads CASSVGLAGVRSYEQYF. CDR3 coding DNA: TGTGCCAGCAGCGTAGGACTAGCGGGAGTAAGGAGCTACGAGCAGTACTTC. The genes are TRBV9 and TRBJ2-7; 12 nucleotides match TRBD2. Germline CDR1 SGDLS, CDR2 YYNGEE. This CDR3 is built from 17 residues. Trimming removed 0 bases from V and 3 bases from J; junction bases left unmatched: 7.

The chain combines TRBV5-1 with TRBJ2-7; TRBD1 agrees at 8 bases. The CDR3 covers 14 residues. Germline assignment: CDR1 SGHRS and CDR2 YFSETQ. V shed 3 bases, J shed 3 bases, and the junction held 5 bases outside the gene matches. The chain's CDR3 is CASSWTGWGYEQYF. CDR3 DNA sequence: TGCGCCAGCAGCTGGACAGGGTGGGGCTACGAGCAGTACTTC.

The chain employs TRBV28 and TRBJ2-5; D is unresolved. V lost 2 bases and J 2 bases, leaving 12 bases between the germline ends. Germline CDR1 reads MDHEN; CDR2 reads SYDVKM. The CDR3 loop spans 15 amino acids. The CDR3 DNA follows: TGTGCCAGCAGTTTACCGCATATAACTCAAGAGACCCAGTACTTC. This translates into CASSLPHITQETQYF.

The genes are TRBV12-5 and TRBJ2-7; tentatively, D is TRBD1 (6 bases). Deletions cut 2 bases from V and 3 bases from J, with 11 bases between. The CDR3 is 14 residues long. CDR1 is LGHNT and CDR2 is FRNRAP in the germline V gene. The CDR3 sequence: CASGLHRANYEQYF. In DNA form, the CDR3 reads TGTGCTAGTGGTTTGCACAGGGCTAACTACGAGCAGTACTTC.

The rearrangement links TRBV27 to TRBJ1-4; D is possibly TRBD1 (5 bases). Looked up from germline, CDR1 is MNHEY and CDR2 is SMNVEV (reference sequence). Trimming left V 6 bases short and J 8 bases short, with 25 bases between. There are 17 residues in the CDR3. The CDR3 DNA reads as TGTGCCAGCAGACCCACCCCCTCGGGGGTATTTCAGGAAAAACTGTTTTTT. Translating gives CASRPTPSGVFQEKLFF.

The sample holds a few counts of this clone. The chain joins TRBV4-3 to TRBJ2-1; 8 bases match TRBD2. Germline loops: CDR1 LGHNA, CDR2 YSLEER. CDR3 length: 16 amino acids. V lost 0 bases to trimming and J lost 4 bases; unmatched junction nucleotides: 5. CDR3 sequence: CASSQERLAGYNEQFF. The DNA for the CDR3 is TGCGCCAGCAGCCAAGAGCGGCTAGCGGGTTACAATGAGCAGTTCTTC.

The chain couples TRBV7-9 to TRBJ2-7, with TRBD1 identical over 8 bases. In germline, CDR1 is SEHNR, CDR2 FQNEAQ (reference sequence). The CDR3 runs to 15 residues. Trimming removed 5 bases from V and 3 bases from J; junction bases left unmatched: 9. This CDR3 is CASSPPGTGDYEQYF. The CDR3 nucleotides read TGTGCCAGCAGCCCCCCCGGGACAGGTGACTACGAGCAGTACTTC.

V is TRBV7-8 and J is TRBJ1-4; 7 nucleotides match TRBD1. Germline lookup yields CDR1 SGHVS and CDR2 FQNEAQ. The CDR3 sequence is 17 residues long. J was trimmed by 5 bases and V by 5 bases; bases with no gene match: 14. The CDR3 sequence: CASSPHPDRVGNEKLFF. CDR3 nucleotide sequence: TGTGCCAGCAGCCCCCACCCTGACAGGGTAGGGAATGAAAAACTGTTTTTT.

V usage is TRBV11-2 and J usage is TRBJ1-5; D gene ambiguous. V lost 1 base and J lost 3, with 13 bases in between. The germline CDR1 and CDR2 sequences are SGHAT and FQNNGV. The CDR3 contains 16 residues. The CDR3 here is CASSLGWAGNNQPQHF. The CDR3, as DNA: TGTGCCAGCAGCTTAGGGTGGGCCGGGAACAATCAGCCCCAGCATTTT.